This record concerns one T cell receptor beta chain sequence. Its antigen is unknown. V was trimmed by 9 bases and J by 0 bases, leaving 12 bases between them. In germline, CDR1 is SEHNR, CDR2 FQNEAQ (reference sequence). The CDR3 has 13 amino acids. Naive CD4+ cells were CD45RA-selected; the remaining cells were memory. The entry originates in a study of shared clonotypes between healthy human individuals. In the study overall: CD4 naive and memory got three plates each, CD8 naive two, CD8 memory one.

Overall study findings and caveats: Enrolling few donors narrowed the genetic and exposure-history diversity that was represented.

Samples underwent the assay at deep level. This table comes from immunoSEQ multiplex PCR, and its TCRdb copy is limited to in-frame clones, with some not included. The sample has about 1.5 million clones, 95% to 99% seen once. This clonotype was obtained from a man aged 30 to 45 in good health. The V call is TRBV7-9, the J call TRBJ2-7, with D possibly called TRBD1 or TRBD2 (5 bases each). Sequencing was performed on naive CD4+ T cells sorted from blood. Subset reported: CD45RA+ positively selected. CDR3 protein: CASRDGASYEQYF. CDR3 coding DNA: TGTGCCAGTCGGGACGGAGCCTCCTACGAGCAGTACTTC.